What follows are 13 T cell receptor beta chains derived from one specimen sequenced in a study of shared clonotypes between healthy human individuals. This table comes from immunoSEQ multiplex PCR, and its TCRdb copy is limited to in-frame clones, with some not included. The data contain around 1.5 million clones, nearly 99% of them singletons. Sequenced input: naive CD4+ T cells sorted from blood. Subset denoted: CD45RA+ positively selected. The receptors shown here come from a young man in good health.

The V gene is TRBV4-3, the J gene TRBJ1-4, with a weak D call TRBD1 (5 bases). The germline gives CDR1 LGHNA, CDR2 YSLEER. The CDR3 sequence is 15 residues long. Trimming stripped 4 bases from V and 0 bases from J, with 9 bases between. CDR3 loop: CASSLRGATNEKLFF. For the CDR3, the DNA is TGCGCCAGCAGCCTGCGGGGGGCAACTAATGAAAAACTGTTTTTT.

The chain employs TRBV28 and TRBJ1-1; maybe TRBD1 (6 bases). The ends were cut back, 3 bases at V and 2 bases at J, with 10 bases in the middle. The CDR3 spans 14 residues. The germline V gene has CDR1 MDHEN and CDR2 SYDVKM. CDR3 DNA: TGTGCCAGCAGTTTGGGGGGCATCAACACTGAAGCTTTCTTT. This translates into CASSLGGINTEAFF.

The chain has TRBV18 and TRBJ1-1; 10 positions agree with TRBD1. Per germline, CDR1 KGHSH and CDR2 LQKENI. The ends lost 3 bases at V and 5 bases at J; junction bases unmatched: 6. The CDR3 is 15 amino acids. The CDR3: CASSPFGTGETEAFF. CDR3 nucleotide sequence: TGTGCCAGCTCACCTTTCGGGACAGGGGAGACTGAAGCTTTCTTT.

V is TRBV5-1 and J is TRBJ1-5, with 8 bases identical to TRBD1. The CDR3 has 14 residues. Germline V CDR1 and CDR2: SGHRS, YFSETQ. The V and J ends lost 4 bases and 5 bases, in that order; junction bases with no gene match: 5. The CDR3, as DNA: TGCGCCAGCAGCACCGGGACAGGAGATCAGCCCCAGCATTTT. Its translation is CASSTGTGDQPQHF. Filled out from reference TRBV5-1 and TRBJ1-5, the complete variable domain reads KAGVTQTPRYLIKTRGQQVTLSCSPISGHRSVSWYQQTPGQGLQFLFEYFSETQRNKGNFPGRFSGRQFSNSRSEMNVSTLELGDSALYLCASSTGTGDQPQHFGDGTRLSIL.

This chain connects TRBV29-1 to TRBJ1-1, with D uncertain. The germline V gene encodes CDR1 SQVTM and CDR2 ANQGSEA. Between the trimmed V and J ends, which lost 5 bases and 3 bases, there was a span of 10 bases. The CDR3 runs to 12 residues. CDR3 sequence reads: CSVRDQYTEAFF. In nucleotides, the CDR3 is TGCAGCGTTCGCGACCAGTACACTGAAGCTTTCTTT.

The V and J genes are TRBV6-6 and TRBJ2-2; a possible D gene is TRBD1 (6 bases). The CDR3 has 15 amino acids. V was cut by 2 bases and J by 4 bases, with 11 bases left in between. The germline CDR1 and CDR2 sequences are MNHNY and SVGAGI (reference sequence). CDR3 protein: CASSYGQGSTGELFF. Here the CDR3 DNA reads TGTGCCAGCAGTTACGGCCAGGGGAGCACCGGGGAGCTGTTTTTT.

The genes are TRBV15 and TRBJ1-3; the D is unclear. V was cut by 1 base and J by 1 base, with 11 bases left in between. Germline values: CDR1 LNHNV, CDR2 YYDKDF (reference sequence). The CDR3 length is 16 residues. CDR3 sequence: CATSRGGVRSGNTIYF. The CDR3 coding sequence is TGTGCCACCAGCAGAGGTGGGGTTAGGTCTGGAAACACCATATATTTT.

As regards this clone: The same CDR3 also results from other DNA sequences found in this sample. The chain is built from TRBV7-9 and TRBJ2-5; D is unclear. Deletions cut 4 bases from V and 2 bases from J, with 11 bases between. Germline V CDR1 and CDR2: SEHNR, FQNEAQ (reference sequence). This CDR3 has 14 amino acids. CDR3 protein: CASSSMTGQETQYF. Here the CDR3 DNA reads TGTGCCAGCAGCTCGATGACGGGTCAAGAGACCCAGTACTTC.

The chain joins TRBV18 to TRBJ2-3; either TRBD1 or TRBD2 may fit D (6 bases each). CDR1 is KGHSH and CDR2 is LQKENI in the germline V gene. The ends were cut back, 3 bases at V and 2 bases at J, with 18 bases in the middle. The CDR3 is 17 amino acids. CDR3 region: CASSPLKRGRTTDTQYF. The CDR3, as DNA: TGTGCCAGCTCACCCCTAAAGAGGGGGAGGACCACAGATACGCAGTATTTT.

This clone occurred once. Within the sample, other DNA sequences also encode this same CDR3. This chain uses TRBV18 with TRBJ1-4, with a tentative D call TRBD1 (6 bases). The CDR3 spans 13 residues. The V and J ends lost 5 bases and 8 bases respectively, with 12 bases between them. The germline CDR1 and CDR2 sequences are KGHSH and LQKENI. CDR3 sequence (DNA): TGTGCCAGCTCAACACAGGGTCGGGAAAAACTGTTTTTT. Its protein is CASSTQGREKLFF.

Comment on this clone: The sample carries other DNA sequences with the same CDR3. The chain has TRBV20-1 and TRBJ2-5; no reliable D call. The length of the CDR3 is 10 residues. CDR1 and CDR2 from the germline V gene are DFQATT and SNEGSKA (reference sequence). The V gene lost 6 bases and the J gene lost 5 bases, with 7 bases spanning the gap. CDR3 in amino acids: CSATLETQYF. The CDR3, as DNA: TGCAGTGCCACCCTGGAGACCCAGTACTTC.

The chain has TRBV29-1 and TRBJ2-7; possible D gene TRBD1, 6 bases. The CDR3 is made up of 11 amino acids. Germline V gives CDR1 SQVTM, CDR2 ANQGSEA. Trimming removed 5 bases from V and 5 bases from J, with 10 bases in between. CDR3 loop: CSVLQGNEQYF. The CDR3 nucleotides read TGCAGCGTTTTACAGGGAAACGAGCAGTACTTC.

The gene calls are TRBV4-3 and TRBJ2-2, with TRBD1 matching 7 bases. Losses at the gene ends were 4 bases for V and 4 bases for J; bases not matched to a gene: 12. The germline CDR1 and CDR2 sequences are LGHNA and YSLEER. The CDR3 runs 17 residues. DNA of the CDR3: TGCGCCAGCAGCCGCCACTTACCGGGACAGAGCACCGGGGAGCTGTTTTTT. Its translation is CASSRHLPGQSTGELFF.